The present TCR beta chain was sequenced within a study of T cell changes during pregnancy in multiple sclerosis. Sequencing used immunoSEQ multiplex PCR; TCRdb keeps in-frame clones, though not all of them. The sample yields around 80,000 clones, about 91% seen once. The CDR3 loop spans 14 amino acids. After removal of 5 bases from V and 6 bases from J, the junction contained 6 bases not matched to a gene. Germline assignment: CDR1 SNHLY and CDR2 FYNNEI. This clone has only one observation. The source is a female donor with multiple sclerosis, enrolled in a pregnancy study. This chain connects TRBV2 to TRBJ2-1; 8 bases line up with TRBD2. The sequencing here drew on peripheral blood, taken before pregnancy. The CDR3 DNA reads as TGTGCCAGCAGTCGGCGGGGGGCCCCCAATGAGCAGTTCTTC. It encodes CASSRRGAPNEQFF. Combining the CDR3 with reference TRBV2 and TRBJ2-1 gives the whole variable domain EPEVTQTPSHQVTQMGQEVILRCVPISNHLYFYWYRQILGQKVEFLVSFYNNEISEKSEIFDDQFSVERPDGSNFTLKIRSTKLEDSAMYFCASSRRGAPNEQFFGPGTRLTVL.